The T cell receptor beta chain under discussion was sequenced for a study of T cell responses to AZD1222 COVID-19 vaccine. Study overall: Recipients boosted at about 4 weeks or about 12 weeks are pooled. Study observations and caveats: Breadth and depth of Spike-specific TCRs rose after two AZD1222 doses. Donors were chiefly white British, with a greater number of females, and clonal diversity was perhaps underestimated. All repertoire sampling was performed exclusively after the peak T cell response.

The method was immunoSEQ multiplex PCR; TCRdb's version includes in-frame clones alone and lacks a portion of them. The sample yields over 150,000 clones, roughly nine tenths seen once. The V segment lost 3 bases and the J segment 1 base; nucleotides outside the gene matches: 4. Germline-derived CDR1 and CDR2 are LNHDA and SQIVND (reference sequence). The CDR3 sequence is 15 residues long. Regarding this clone: Its matching antigen is unknown.

The receptor was isolated from an adult in good health. This chain connects TRBV19 to TRBJ2-3, with 7 bases fitting TRBD2. Sequencing was performed on peripheral blood, taken on day 0 of AZD1222 vaccination. The CDR3 bases are TGTGCCAGTAGTATTCGAACTAGCGGCACAGATACGCAGTATTTT. Encoded protein: CASSIRTSGTDTQYF.